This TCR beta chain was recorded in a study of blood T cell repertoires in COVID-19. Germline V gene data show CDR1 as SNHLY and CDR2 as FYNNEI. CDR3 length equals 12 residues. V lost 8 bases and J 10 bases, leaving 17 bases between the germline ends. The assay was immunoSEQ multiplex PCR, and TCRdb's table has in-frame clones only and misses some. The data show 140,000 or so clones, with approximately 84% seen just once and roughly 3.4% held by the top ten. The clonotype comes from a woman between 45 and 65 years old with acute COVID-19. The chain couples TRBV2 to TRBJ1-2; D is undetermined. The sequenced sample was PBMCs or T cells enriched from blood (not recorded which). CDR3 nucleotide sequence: TGTGCCAGCCGGGTCGACGCAAACATCTACACCTTC. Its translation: CASRVDANIYTF.